This entry lists 30 T cell receptor beta chains sequenced from one sample in a study of shared clonotypes between healthy human individuals. The naive CD8 population came from CD45RO-negative cells selected for CCR7, without terminally differentiated effector memory CD45RA+ cells. Generated by immunoSEQ multiplex PCR, the TCRdb table keeps only in-frame clones and is missing some. This table has hundreds of thousands of clones, roughly 98% appearing once. The source material was naive CD8+ T cells sorted from blood. Receptors originate from a man aged 25-45 years in good health.

The V call is TRBV6-5, the J call TRBJ1-1; D is uncertain. CDR3 length equals 11 residues. Trimming took 0 bases from V and 11 from J, leaving 7 bases between them. The germline CDR1 and CDR2 sequences are MNHEY and SVGAGI. DNA for the CDR3: TGTGCCAGCAGTTACTCGGCTGGGGCTTTCTTT. This sequence encodes CASSYSAGAFF.

The chain's CDR3 is CATSRETVDRVKPQHF. The CDR3 DNA sequence: TGTGCCACCAGCAGAGAAACGGTAGACAGAGTTAAGCCCCAGCATTTT. The chain recombines TRBV15 with TRBJ1-5; TRBD1 might be the D (5 bases). The CDR3 totals 16 residues. Germline V gene lookup returns CDR1 LNHNV and CDR2 YYDKDF (reference sequence). Trimming removed 0 bases from V and 8 bases from J, with 17 bases in between. Variable domain in full (rest from reference TRBV15 and TRBJ1-5): DAMVIQNPRYQVTQFGKPVTLSCSQTLNHNVMYWYQQKSSQAPKLLFHYYDKDFNNEADTPDNFQSRRPNTSFCFLDIRSPGLGDTAMYLCATSRETVDRVKPQHFGDGTRLSIL.

Comments on this clone: Compared with germline, one end of the junction differs, possibly owing to a read error. The genes are TRBV11-2 and TRBJ2-7; 8 bases map to TRBD1. The CDR3 has 13 amino acids. Germline values: CDR1 SGHAT, CDR2 FQNNGV. The CDR3 loop is CSSSWTGNYEQYF. In DNA, the CDR3 is TGTTCCAGCAGCTGGACAGGGAACTACGAGCAGTACTTC.

This clone was observed a single time. The chain couples TRBV5-1 to TRBJ1-1, with 9 bases matching TRBD1. Germline values: CDR1 SGHRS, CDR2 YFSETQ. The CDR3 loop spans 15 amino acids. Trimming removed 4 bases from V and 2 bases from J; junction bases left unmatched: 6. As DNA, the CDR3 is TGCGCCAGCAGCATTACGGGACAGGGAAACACTGAAGCTTTCTTT. This encodes CASSITGQGNTEAFF.

The rearrangement joins TRBV29-1 to TRBJ1-1; 10 positions match TRBD1. Unmatched junction bases numbered 11, after V lost 6 bases and J lost 10 bases. CDR1 is SQVTM, CDR2 ANQGSEA, per germline. The CDR3 loop spans 13 amino acids. The CDR3 DNA is TGCAGCGTCGCCGGGACAGGGGAATACGGAGCTTTCTTT. It is translated as CSVAGTGEYGAFF.

The rearrangement joins TRBV23-1 to TRBJ2-1; D may match TRBD1 or TRBD2 (6 bases each). Being an ORF, TRBV23-1 has a function that is uncertain. V was cut by 7 bases and J by 6 bases, with 22 bases left in between. The CDR3 is 16 residues long. CDR3 sequence reads: CASIPLGGRSGNEQFF. In nucleotides, the CDR3 is TGCGCCAGCATCCCCCTAGGGGGGAGATCGGGCAATGAGCAGTTCTTC.

V usage is TRBV30 and J usage is TRBJ1-1, with unresolved D. The CDR3 loop spans 15 amino acids. Germline V gene sequence: CDR1 GTSNPN, CDR2 SVGIG (reference sequence). V was trimmed by 4 bases and J by 3 bases, leaving 18 bases between them. CDR3 nucleotides: TGTGCCTGGAACGTTCTCGGTATGGGGTACACTGAAGCTTTCTTT. This encodes CAWNVLGMGYTEAFF.

The chain is built from TRBV29-1 and TRBJ1-1, with TRBD1 as a possible D gene (6 bases). Trimming pared 7 bases from V and 1 base from J, leaving 16 bases between. Germline V lookup: CDR1 SQVTM, CDR2 ANQGSEA. This CDR3 has 14 amino acids. The CDR3 sequence is CSAHALQGNTEAFF. The CDR3 DNA reads TGCAGCGCCCACGCCTTACAGGGGAACACTGAAGCTTTCTTT.

The V call is TRBV6-5, the J call TRBJ2-3; 9 nucleotides line up with TRBD2. The CDR3 extends over 16 amino acids. Germline loops: CDR1 MNHEY, CDR2 SVGAGI. After removal of 0 bases from V and 5 bases from J, the junction contained 6 bases not matched to a gene. CDR3 DNA sequence: TGTGCCAGCAGTTACTCCTTAGCGGGAGCGGGAGATACGCAGTATTTT. Translation: CASSYSLAGAGDTQYF.

V and J are TRBV4-1 and TRBJ2-7; D might be TRBD2 (5 bases). This CDR3 comprises 14 residues. CDR1 and CDR2 from the germline V gene are MGHRA and YSYEKL. Trimming took off 1 base at V and 4 bases at J, with 11 bases between the two ends. CDR3 protein: CASSQGGSGYEQYF. For the CDR3, the DNA is TGCGCCAGCAGCCAAGGTGGGTCGGGGTACGAGCAGTACTTC.

V is TRBV28 and J is TRBJ1-1; D is ambiguous. The CDR3 is made up of 13 amino acids. Germline-derived CDR1 and CDR2 are MDHEN and SYDVKM. V lost 1 base and J lost 8, with 11 bases in between. This chain's CDR3 is CASSLLAEFEAFF. CDR3 nucleotide sequence: TGTGCCAGCAGTTTATTAGCGGAATTCGAAGCTTTCTTT. The full variable domain, with the rest looked up from reference TRBV28 and TRBJ1-1, is DVKVTQSSRYLVKRTGEKVFLECVQDMDHENMFWYRQDPGLGLRLIYFSYDVKMKEKGDIPEGYSVSREKKERFSLILESASTNQTSMYLCASSLLAEFEAFFGQGTRLTVV.

The chain carries TRBV7-3 and TRBJ2-1, with 9 bases fitting TRBD2. The ends lost 1 base at V and 2 bases at J; junction bases unmatched: 3. Germline lookup yields CDR1 SGHTA and CDR2 FQGTGA. This CDR3 region has 16 residues. The CDR3 DNA follows: TGTGCCAGCAGCTTAAGACTAGCGGAGCCCTACAATGAGCAGTTCTTC. It codes for CASSLRLAEPYNEQFF.

This chain joins TRBV5-1 and TRBJ2-7; D may correspond to TRBD1 or TRBD2 (6 bases each). Per the germline V gene, CDR1 is SGHRS and CDR2 is YFSETQ. The CDR3 loop spans 15 amino acids. V lost 4 bases and J 1 base, leaving 15 bases between the germline ends. CDR3 region: CASSPWQGTSYEQYF. In nucleotides, the CDR3 is TGCGCCAGCAGCCCCTGGCAGGGGACTTCCTACGAGCAGTACTTC.

The chain recombines TRBV19 with TRBJ2-5, with 7 bases lining up with TRBD2. This CDR3 is built from 13 residues. V was clipped by 1 base and J by 4 bases; unmatched bases: 0. Germline lookup yields CDR1 LNHDA and CDR2 SQIVND (reference sequence). The CDR3 nucleotides are TGTGCCAGTAGTATAGCGGGAGGAGAGACCCAGTACTTC. This gives the protein CASSIAGGETQYF.

The J gene is TRBJ1-5, the V gene TRBV7-2, with 10 positions matching TRBD1. V was pared by 5 bases and J by 7 bases, with 8 bases of the junction left unmatched. This CDR3 has 15 amino acids. Germline CDR1 reads SGHTA; CDR2 reads FQGNSA. The CDR3 loop is CASSATGGAGQPQHF. The CDR3 nucleotides are TGTGCCAGCAGCGCGACAGGGGGCGCGGGACAGCCCCAGCATTTT.

The chain links TRBV7-9 to TRBJ2-5; TRBD2 aligns across 11 bases. CDR3 length: 18 residues. V dropped 3 bases and J dropped 1; count of bases not matched to a gene: 10. Germline V CDR1 and CDR2: SEHNR, FQNEAQ (reference sequence). This CDR3 is CASSLVGATSGIQETQYF. CDR3 in DNA: TGTGCCAGCAGCTTGGTGGGAGCGACTAGCGGGATCCAAGAGACCCAGTACTTC.

The chain links TRBV4-3 to TRBJ2-2; D gene uncertain. The germline gives CDR1 LGHNA, CDR2 YSLEER. CDR3 length: 15 amino acids. The V gene lost 4 bases and the J gene lost 5 bases, with 14 bases spanning the gap. CDR3 loop: CASSPSRSETGELFF. The CDR3, as DNA: TGCGCCAGCAGCCCCTCCAGGAGCGAAACCGGGGAGCTGTTTTTT.

The rearrangement joins TRBV10-3 to TRBJ2-7; D gene uncertain. Germline-derived CDR1 and CDR2 are ENHRY and SYGVKD. V was cut by 2 bases and J by 3 bases, with 14 bases left in between. This CDR3 contains 15 residues. The chain's CDR3 is CAISEVMGLVYEQYF. Written as DNA, the CDR3 is TGTGCCATCAGTGAGGTTATGGGTTTGGTCTACGAGCAGTACTTC.

This chain links TRBV7-8 with TRBJ2-7; D is possibly TRBD2 (5 bases). Germline V lookup: CDR1 SGHVS, CDR2 FQNEAQ. The CDR3 runs 16 residues. Deletions cut 1 base from V and 2 bases from J, with 15 bases between. In DNA form, the CDR3 reads TGTGCCAGCAGCTTAGTTTTGACGGGATCCACCTACGAGCAGTACTTC. It specifies CASSLVLTGSTYEQYF. The full variable domain, completed using reference TRBV7-8 and TRBJ2-7, is GAGVSQSPRYKVAKRGQDVALRCDPISGHVSLFWYQQALGQGPEFLTYFQNEAQLDKSGLPSDRFFAERPEGSVSTLKIQRTQQEDSAVYLCASSLVLTGSTYEQYFGPGTRLTVT.

This sequence joins TRBV28 and TRBJ1-2; D remains ambiguous. The length of the CDR3 is 12 residues. V lost 6 bases and J lost 4, with 9 bases in between. Germline values: CDR1 MDHEN, CDR2 SYDVKM. DNA for the CDR3: TGTGCCAGCAGGACTGACGCCTATGGCTACACCTTC. It translates to CASRTDAYGYTF.

The chain recombines TRBV9 with TRBJ2-7; D is unresolved. The V and J ends lost 0 bases and 2 bases respectively, with 12 bases between them. This CDR3 spans 15 amino acids. From germline, CDR1 is SGDLS and CDR2 YYNGEE. DNA of the CDR3: TGTGCCAGCAGCGTAGCCCTGAGCCCTACCTACGAGCAGTACTTC. Residues: CASSVALSPTYEQYF.

The J gene is TRBJ1-5, the V gene TRBV7-9; the D is unclear. The germline V and J ends were trimmed by 6 bases and 5 bases, with 8 bases remaining between them. CDR1 is SEHNR and CDR2 is FQNEAQ in the germline V gene (reference sequence). This CDR3 contains 12 residues. The DNA of the CDR3 is TGTGCCAGCAGTCGCGACCATCAGCCCCAGCATTTT. Residues: CASSRDHQPQHF. The full variable domain, rest sourced from reference TRBV7-9 and TRBJ1-5, is DTGVSQNPRHKITKRGQNVTFRCDPISEHNRLYWYRQTLGQGPEFLTYFQNEAQLEKSRLLSDRFSAERPKGSFSTLEIQRTEQGDSAMYLCASSRDHQPQHFGDGTRLSIL.

V gene TRBV18 combines with J gene TRBJ2-1, with D perhaps being TRBD1 or TRBD2 (5 bases each). This CDR3 has 15 amino acids. Trimming shortened V by 0 bases and J by 3 bases, and 9 bases separated the two germline ends. Germline CDR1 and CDR2: KGHSH and LQKENI. CDR3 region: CASSPPGAGYNEQFF. Here the CDR3 DNA reads TGTGCCAGCTCACCACCCGGGGCAGGCTACAATGAGCAGTTCTTC.

This chain joins TRBV7-2 and TRBJ2-3; D is uncertain. Germline values: CDR1 SGHTA, CDR2 FQGNSA. The CDR3 length is 12 residues. Trimming left V 1 base short and J 5 bases short, with 4 bases between. The CDR3: CASSLGVDTQYF. CDR3 in DNA: TGTGCCAGCAGCTTAGGGGTAGATACGCAGTATTTT.

This clone occurred once. The chain combines TRBV27 with TRBJ2-5, with D perhaps being TRBD1 or TRBD2 (6 bases each). The CDR3 has 14 residues. Trimming took off 6 bases at V and 5 bases at J, with 16 bases between the two ends. The V gene's germline CDR1 is MNHEY and CDR2 SMNVEV (reference sequence). CDR3 in amino acids: CASSPVGGRETQYF. The CDR3, as DNA: TGTGCCAGCAGCCCTGTTGGGGGGCGGGAGACCCAGTACTTC.

The CDR3 sequence: CASSPPNLVADTQYF. The CDR3 DNA reads TGTGCCAGCTCACCACCGAATCTAGTCGCAGATACGCAGTATTTT. The chain joins TRBV18 to TRBJ2-3; no definite D call. Trimming took 0 bases from V and 4 from J, leaving 11 bases between them. Germline V gene sequence: CDR1 KGHSH, CDR2 LQKENI. This CDR3 contains 15 residues. The complete variable domain, with remaining parts taken from reference TRBV18 and TRBJ2-3, reads NAGVMQNPRHLVRRRGQEARLRCSPMKGHSHVYWYRQLPEEGLKFMVYLQKENIIDESGMPKERFSAEFPKEGPSILRIQQVVRGDSAAYFCASSPPNLVADTQYFGPGTRLTVL.

This chain connects TRBV27 to TRBJ2-7; TRBD2 matches 10 bases. After removal of 5 bases from V and 3 bases from J, the junction contained 7 bases not matched to a gene. The germline CDR1 and CDR2 sequences are MNHEY and SMNVEV (reference sequence). The CDR3 has 15 residues. The CDR3 loop reads CASSERTSGLYEQYF. In DNA, the CDR3 is TGTGCCAGCAGTGAAAGGACTAGCGGCCTCTACGAGCAGTACTTC.

The chain is built from TRBV7-2 and TRBJ2-3; D not certain. Between the trimmed V and J ends, which lost 5 bases and 3 bases, there was a span of 18 bases. The CDR3 is 16 residues long. Germline V gene data show CDR1 as SGHTA and CDR2 as FQGNSA. This CDR3 reads CASSPTSWRRTDTQYF. Written as DNA, the CDR3 is TGTGCCAGCAGCCCAACCTCGTGGAGAAGAACAGATACGCAGTATTTT. The full variable domain, rest sourced from reference TRBV7-2 and TRBJ2-3, is GAGVSQSPSNKVTEKGKDVELRCDPISGHTALYWYRQSLGQGLEFLIYFQGNSAPDKSGLPSDRFSAERTGGSVSTLTIQRTQQEDSAVYLCASSPTSWRRTDTQYFGPGTRLTVL.

About this clone: One end of the junction does not line up with germline, which may come from a read error. This chain connects TRBV5-6 to TRBJ2-7; 7 bases agree with TRBD1. Germline V gene sequence: CDR1 SGHDT, CDR2 YYEEEE. The CDR3 consists of 12 residues. CDR3 protein: CASSLDGQALDF. The CDR3 DNA is TGTGCCAGCAGCTTGGATGGACAGGCTCTAGACTTC. Looking up the rest from reference TRBV5-6 and TRBJ2-7 gives the full variable domain: DAGVTQSPTHLIKTRGQQVTLRCSPKSGHDTVSWYQQALGQGPQFIFQYYEEEERQRGNFPDRFSGHQFPNYSSELNVNALLLGDSALYLCASSLDGQALDFGPGTRLTVT.

This chain connects TRBV4-1 to TRBJ1-1; no clear D gene. Trimming removed 0 bases at V and 4 bases at J, with 6 bases between. Germline values: CDR1 MGHRA, CDR2 YSYEKL. The CDR3 is 13 amino acids. The DNA for the CDR3 is TGCGCCAGCAGCCAAGAGCCGGGCACTGAAGCTTTCTTT. This encodes CASSQEPGTEAFF.